What follows are 32 T cell receptor beta chains derived from one specimen sequenced in a study of PD-1 blockade in classical Hodgkin lymphoma. Brentuximab vedotin exposure varied among the patients, all of whom had relapsed after autologous stem cell transplantation. Data came from immunoSEQ multiplex PCR; TCRdb stores just in-frame clones and leaves some out. The repertoire consists of 70,000 or so clones, with about 92% occurring once and the leading ten covering 8%. The specimen comprised peripheral blood mononuclear cells (PBMCs), sampled at baseline. These receptors originate from a human donor with classical Hodgkin lymphoma.

This rearrangement joins TRBV9 to TRBJ2-5, with 12 bases aligning to TRBD2. Germline lookup yields CDR1 SGDLS and CDR2 YYNGEE. The CDR3 covers 15 residues. After removal of 3 bases from V and 5 bases from J, the junction contained 5 bases not matched to a gene. Written as DNA, the CDR3 is TGTGCCAGCAGCGGTGGACTAGCGGGGTACGAGACCCAGTACTTC. Protein sequence: CASSGGLAGYETQYF.

This clone was counted once. The V gene is TRBV14, the J gene TRBJ1-1, with D perhaps TRBD1 (5 bases). The CDR3 length is 14 residues. V was cut by 4 bases and J by 5 bases, with 14 bases left in between. Per germline, CDR1 SGHDN and CDR2 FVKESK. CDR3 sequence reads: CASSRFLGGTEAFF. Here the CDR3 DNA reads TGTGCCAGCAGCCGATTCCTCGGGGGGACTGAAGCTTTCTTT.

This clone has just one count. The chain carries TRBV27 and TRBJ2-1; D not certain. V was clipped by 5 bases and J by 5 bases, with 13 bases between them. Germline CDR1 and CDR2: MNHEY and SMNVEV (reference sequence). The CDR3 runs to 14 residues. CDR3 bases: TGTGCCAGCAGTAGCCCCCGGACCGACAATGAGCAGTTCTTC. Its protein product is CASSSPRTDNEQFF.

The chain combines TRBV5-1 with TRBJ2-7; possible D gene TRBD1, 6 bases. The V end was cut by 4 bases, the J end by 7 bases, with 18 bases between. CDR3 size: 14 residues. The V gene's germline CDR1 is SGHRS and CDR2 YFSETQ. This CDR3 reads CASSPEGQPREQYF. The CDR3 DNA is TGCGCCAGCAGCCCCGAAGGACAGCCGCGGGAGCAGTACTTC.

The V gene is TRBV9, the J gene TRBJ1-4, with D possibly being TRBD1 (5 bases). The CDR3 runs 17 residues. Germline CDR1 SGDLS, CDR2 YYNGEE. Trimming cost V 3 bases and J 0 bases, with 15 bases left between them. CDR3 sequence (DNA): TGTGCCAGCAGCGGGGGGGAGCGATCACCAACTAATGAAAAACTGTTTTTT. It codes for CASSGGERSPTNEKLFF.

The J gene is TRBJ2-3, the V gene TRBV11-2; D unresolved. Trimming removed 6 bases at V and 4 bases at J, with 8 bases between. The CDR3 has 12 amino acids. Germline V lookup: CDR1 SGHAT, CDR2 FQNNGV. The CDR3 sequence: CASSREADTQYF. The CDR3 DNA follows: TGTGCCAGCAGTCGAGAGGCAGATACGCAGTATTTT. Based on the CDR3 plus reference TRBV11-2 and TRBJ2-3, the full variable domain is EAGVAQSPRYKIIEKRQSVAFWCNPISGHATLYWYQQILGQGPKLLIQFQNNGVVDDSQLPKDRFSAERLKGVDSTLKIQPAKLEDSAVYLCASSREADTQYFGPGTRLTVL.

This rearrangement joins TRBV6-5 to TRBJ2-2, with D hard to call. Deletions cut 8 bases from V and 7 bases from J, with 8 bases between. Germline CDR1 is MNHEY and CDR2 is SVGAGI. CDR3 length: 11 residues. CDR3 sequence (DNA): TGTGCCAGCGAAACGAACGGGGAGCTGTTTTTT. This encodes CASETNGELFF.

This rearrangement joins TRBV18 to TRBJ2-6; D remains ambiguous. From germline, CDR1 is KGHSH and CDR2 LQKENI. V lost 1 base, J lost 0 bases, and 13 bases lay in between. The CDR3 extends over 18 amino acids. The CDR3 protein is CASSPQGSHYSGANVLTF. The CDR3 region has the DNA TGTGCCAGCTCACCACAGGGCAGCCACTACTCTGGGGCCAACGTCCTGACTTTC.

This clone was seen only once. The chain joins TRBV2 to TRBJ2-1; D may be TRBD1 or TRBD2 (5 bases each). CDR1 is SNHLY and CDR2 is FYNNEI in the germline V gene. V was shortened by 3 bases and J by 9 bases, with 21 bases between the two germline ends. The CDR3 totals 16 residues. CDR3 sequence: CASSDGEAGTGSEQFF. CDR3 bases: TGTGCCAGCAGTGATGGGGAAGCAGGGACGGGTAGTGAGCAGTTCTTC.

This clone showed up just a few times. This chain uses TRBV6-1 with TRBJ1-5; weak D call: TRBD1 (6 bases). The CDR3 loop spans 15 amino acids. Germline-derived CDR1 and CDR2 are MNHNS and SASEGT. Trimming removed 6 bases at V and 3 bases at J, with 15 bases between. CDR3 DNA sequence: TGTGCCAGCAGATACAGGGAGCCCCTCAATCAGCCCCAGCATTTT. It codes for CASRYREPLNQPQHF.

The V gene is TRBV6-6, the J gene TRBJ1-2, with 7 nucleotides matching TRBD1. The CDR3 runs 14 residues. The junction had 12 bases not matched to a gene; V was cut back by 6 bases and J by 8 bases. CDR1 is MNHNY and CDR2 is SVGAGI in the germline V gene (reference sequence). The CDR3 DNA is TGTGCCAGCAGGAAGCGAGGGGGCGAGAAAGGCTACACCTTC. This gives the protein CASRKRGGEKGYTF.

The chain joins TRBV2 to TRBJ1-5; 10 nucleotides match TRBD1. The CDR3 extends over 17 amino acids. Losses at the gene ends were 7 bases for V and 0 bases for J; bases not matched to a gene: 9. Germline loops: CDR1 SNHLY, CDR2 FYNNEI. The CDR3, as DNA: TGTGCCAGCACTCGGGACAGGGGACAATATAGCAATCAGCCCCAGCATTTT. As protein: CASTRDRGQYSNQPQHF.

The CDR3 reads CASSGGQGSSIYGYTF. The CDR3 DNA sequence: TGCGCCAGCAGCGGGGGACAGGGATCTAGTATCTATGGCTACACCTTC. The J gene is TRBJ1-2, the V gene TRBV5-1, with 9 positions matching TRBD1. Germline trimming cut 4 bases from V and 4 bases from J; bases unmatched to any gene: 11. The CDR3 length is 16 residues. Germline-derived CDR1 and CDR2 are SGHRS and YFSETQ.

The chain recombines TRBV6-5 with TRBJ2-7, with 9 nucleotides matching TRBD1. J lost 3 bases, V lost 2 bases, and 5 bases had no gene match. Looked up from germline, CDR1 is MNHEY and CDR2 is SVGAGI. The CDR3 has 15 amino acids. The CDR3 DNA reads as TGTGCCAGCAGTTACGCTTGGGACAGGGACTACGAGCAGTACTTC. Translation gives CASSYAWDRDYEQYF.

The V and J genes are TRBV7-6 and TRBJ2-7, with 13 bases aligning to TRBD2. V trimming: 0 bases; J trimming: 0 bases; junction bases outside the gene matches: 5. CDR3 length: 18 residues. Germline lookup yields CDR1 SGHVS and CDR2 FNYEAQ. The CDR3 loop reads CASSLAVTSGRVSYEQYF. CDR3 DNA sequence: TGTGCCAGCAGCTTAGCGGTCACTAGCGGGAGGGTCTCCTACGAGCAGTACTTC.

The V call is TRBV5-5, the J call TRBJ1-3; no firm D call. CDR3 length equals 13 residues. V lost 0 bases, J lost 3 bases, and 4 bases lay in between. Germline CDR1 SGHKS, CDR2 YYEKEE (reference sequence). DNA for the CDR3: TGTGCCAGCAGCTTGGATTTTGGAAACACCATATATTTT. Amino acid sequence: CASSLDFGNTIYF.

The chain couples TRBV5-4 to TRBJ2-1; 10 positions agree with TRBD2. Germline trimming cut 0 bases from V and 0 bases from J; bases unmatched to any gene: 3. This CDR3 has 17 residues. Germline V gives CDR1 SGHNT, CDR2 YYREEE (reference sequence). CDR3 coding DNA: TGTGCCAGCAGCTTGGCCAGCGGGAGGGCCTCCTACAATGAGCAGTTCTTC. Translation: CASSLASGRASYNEQFF.

The chain has TRBV7-2 and TRBJ1-5, with D unresolved. With 3 bases removed from V and 4 bases from J, the gap between germline ends came to 10 bases. This CDR3 comprises 14 residues. Germline V lookup: CDR1 SGHTA, CDR2 FQGNSA. CDR3 DNA sequence: TGTGCCAGCAGCTTGGGCGGGTGGAATCAGCCCCAGCATTTT. Protein sequence: CASSLGGWNQPQHF. The variable domain in full, completed from reference TRBV7-2 and TRBJ1-5, reads GAGVSQSPSNKVTEKGKDVELRCDPISGHTALYWYRQSLGQGLEFLIYFQGNSAPDKSGLPSDRFSAERTGGSVSTLTIQRTQQEDSAVYLCASSLGGWNQPQHFGDGTRLSIL.

The chain joins TRBV4-3 to TRBJ2-1; possible D gene TRBD2, 5 bases. Between the trimmed V and J ends, which lost 1 base and 8 bases, there was a span of 18 bases. The length of the CDR3 is 16 residues. The germline V gene has CDR1 LGHNA and CDR2 YSLEER. The CDR3 is CASSQVTGSSPHEQFF. CDR3 nucleotide sequence: TGCGCCAGCAGCCAAGTAACGGGAAGTAGCCCCCATGAGCAGTTCTTC.

This clone was detected only a few times. The genes are TRBV28 and TRBJ1-4; unclear D gene. With 6 bases removed from V and 8 bases from J, the gap between germline ends came to 10 bases. This CDR3 spans 12 amino acids. Germline V gives CDR1 MDHEN, CDR2 SYDVKM. The CDR3: CASSLPGEKLFF. CDR3 nucleotide sequence: TGTGCCAGCAGCCTTCCGGGGGAAAAACTGTTTTTT.

The chain joins TRBV5-5 to TRBJ2-5, with a tentative D call TRBD2 (5 bases). The length of the CDR3 is 14 residues. Trimming cost V 4 bases and J 4 bases, with 14 bases left between them. Germline lookup yields CDR1 SGHKS and CDR2 YYEKEE (reference sequence). The CDR3 DNA sequence: TGTGCCAGCAGCCTGATCGGGGTTGCAGAGACCCAGTACTTC. Its protein product is CASSLIGVAETQYF.

The chain employs TRBV5-1 and TRBJ2-3; D gene unclear. The germline V gene has CDR1 SGHRS and CDR2 YFSETQ. Trimming pared 0 bases from V and 6 bases from J, leaving 8 bases between. The CDR3 consists of 13 residues. CDR3 sequence reads: CASSLVPEDTQYF. The CDR3 bases are TGCGCCAGCAGCTTGGTCCCGGAGGATACGCAGTATTTT.

V and J are TRBV27 and TRBJ2-3; no definite D call. The germline V gene has CDR1 MNHEY and CDR2 SMNVEV (reference sequence). The CDR3 runs 15 residues. The V gene lost 3 bases and the J gene lost 1 base, with 11 bases spanning the gap. Written as DNA, the CDR3 is TGTGCCAGCAGTTTTTTCTCCGAGGGCACAGATACGCAGTATTTT. Translation: CASSFFSEGTDTQYF.

The chain carries TRBV2 and TRBJ2-2, with D possibly TRBD2 on 6 matching bases. Germline assignment: CDR1 SNHLY and CDR2 FYNNEI. The CDR3 length is 14 residues. V was shortened by 6 bases and J by 6 bases, with 14 bases between the two germline ends. CDR3 region: CASRGPSGAGELFF. CDR3 DNA sequence: TGTGCCAGCAGAGGACCGTCGGGGGCCGGGGAGCTGTTTTTT.

V and J are TRBV29-1 and TRBJ1-2, with a tentative D call TRBD1 (6 bases). This CDR3 region has 12 residues. Trimming stripped 4 bases from V and 5 bases from J, with 11 bases between. From germline, CDR1 is SQVTM and CDR2 ANQGSEA. The CDR3 reads CSVGGGGYGYTF. DNA for the CDR3: TGCAGCGTTGGCGGGGGCGGATATGGCTACACCTTC.

The chain is built from TRBV4-3 and TRBJ2-7; D assignment may be TRBD1 or TRBD2 (5 bases each). The CDR3 length is 16 residues. The germline V gene has CDR1 LGHNA and CDR2 YSLEER. V lost 4 bases to trimming and J lost 0 bases, with 16 bases between them. Here the CDR3 reads CASSPTYSGSSYEQYF. The DNA of the CDR3 is TGCGCCAGCAGCCCCACTTATTCAGGGAGCTCCTACGAGCAGTACTTC.

CDR3 protein: CASSLAHEQFF. The CDR3 bases are TGTGCCAGCAGCTTAGCCCATGAGCAGTTCTTC. The gene calls are TRBV7-8 and TRBJ2-1; no reliable D call. Trimming shortened V by 0 bases and J by 8 bases, and 2 bases separated the two germline ends. The germline V gene encodes CDR1 SGHVS and CDR2 FQNEAQ. The CDR3 contains 11 residues. Combining the CDR3 with reference TRBV7-8 and TRBJ2-1 gives the whole variable domain GAGVSQSPRYKVAKRGQDVALRCDPISGHVSLFWYQQALGQGPEFLTYFQNEAQLDKSGLPSDRFFAERPEGSVSTLKIQRTQQEDSAVYLCASSLAHEQFFGPGTRLTVL.

This clone was counted a single time. The chain joins TRBV19 to TRBJ1-2; D is possibly TRBD1 (6 bases). Germline CDR1 and CDR2: LNHDA and SQIVND (reference sequence). V gave up 1 base and J gave up 6 bases, with 12 bases separating them. The CDR3 length is 14 residues. As DNA, the CDR3 is TGTGCCAGTAGTATAGGAGGGGGGCAACATGGCTACACCTTC. Protein: CASSIGGGQHGYTF.

The CDR3 DNA sequence: TGTGCCAGCAGTCTGACAGGTCTACGGGAGCAGTTCTTC. Amino acid sequence: CASSLTGLREQFF. The chain employs TRBV27 and TRBJ2-1, with D perhaps matching TRBD1 (6 bases). Germline V lookup: CDR1 MNHEY, CDR2 SMNVEV (reference sequence). Trimming cost V 5 bases and J 10 bases, with 15 bases left between them. The CDR3 has 13 residues.

V and J are TRBV27 and TRBJ1-2; no clear D gene. CDR3 length: 17 amino acids. The V gene lost 1 base and the J gene lost 5 bases, with 20 bases spanning the gap. Germline CDR1 is MNHEY and CDR2 is SMNVEV (reference sequence). The CDR3 loop is CASSLFAGIDRVYGYTF. The CDR3 DNA follows: TGTGCCAGCAGTTTATTTGCAGGTATCGATCGGGTTTATGGCTACACCTTC.

This clone came up once. The J gene is TRBJ1-2, the V gene TRBV9; D is uncertain. The germline V and J ends were trimmed by 4 bases and 7 bases, with 11 bases remaining between them. CDR1 is SGDLS and CDR2 is YYNGEE in the germline V gene. This CDR3 spans 12 amino acids. The CDR3 loop is CASSSRLGGYTF. The CDR3 bases are TGTGCCAGCAGCTCTCGACTGGGTGGCTACACCTTC.

The V and J genes are TRBV19 and TRBJ2-1; 11 bases line up with TRBD2. The junction had 9 bases not matched to a gene; V was cut back by 3 bases and J by 2 bases. This CDR3 region has 18 residues. Looked up from germline, CDR1 is LNHDA and CDR2 is SQIVND (reference sequence). Written as DNA, the CDR3 is TGTGCCAGTAGTATCCGACTAGCGGGAACGGGAACCTACAATGAGCAGTTCTTC. Translation: CASSIRLAGTGTYNEQFF.